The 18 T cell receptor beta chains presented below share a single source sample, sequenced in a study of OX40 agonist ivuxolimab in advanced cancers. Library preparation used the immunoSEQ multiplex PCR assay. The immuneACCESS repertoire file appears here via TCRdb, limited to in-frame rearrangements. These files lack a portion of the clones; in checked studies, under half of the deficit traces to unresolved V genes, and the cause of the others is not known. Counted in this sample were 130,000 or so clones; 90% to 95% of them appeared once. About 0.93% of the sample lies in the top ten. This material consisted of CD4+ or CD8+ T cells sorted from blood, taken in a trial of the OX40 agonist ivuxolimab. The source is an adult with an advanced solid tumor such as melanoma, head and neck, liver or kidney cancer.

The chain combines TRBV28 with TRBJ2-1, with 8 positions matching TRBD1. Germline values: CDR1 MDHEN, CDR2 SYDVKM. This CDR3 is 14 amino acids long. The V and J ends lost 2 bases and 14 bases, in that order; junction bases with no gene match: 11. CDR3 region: CASSLGGQLTGEFF. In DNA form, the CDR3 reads TGTGCCAGCAGTTTAGGAGGGCAGCTGACAGGGGAGTTCTTC.

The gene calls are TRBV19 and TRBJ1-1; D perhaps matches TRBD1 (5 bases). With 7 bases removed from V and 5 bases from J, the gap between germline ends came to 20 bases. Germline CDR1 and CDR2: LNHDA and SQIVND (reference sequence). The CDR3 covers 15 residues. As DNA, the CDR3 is TGTGCCAGTATCCCTAGGGGCCAGGGAGAGACTGAAGCTTTCTTT. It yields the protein CASIPRGQGETEAFF.

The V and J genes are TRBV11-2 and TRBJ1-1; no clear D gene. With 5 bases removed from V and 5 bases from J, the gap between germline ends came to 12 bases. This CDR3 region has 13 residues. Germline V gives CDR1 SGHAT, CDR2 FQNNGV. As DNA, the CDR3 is TGTGCCAGCAGCGCCGCCCCAATTACTGAAGCTTTCTTT. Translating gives CASSAAPITEAFF.

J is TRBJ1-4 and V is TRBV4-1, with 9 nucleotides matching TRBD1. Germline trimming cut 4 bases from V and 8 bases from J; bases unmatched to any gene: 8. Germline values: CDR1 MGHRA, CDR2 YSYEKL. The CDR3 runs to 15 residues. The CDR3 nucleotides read TGCGCCAGCAGCCCCTCCGGGACAGGGTCGGAAAAACTGTTTTTT. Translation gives CASSPSGTGSEKLFF.

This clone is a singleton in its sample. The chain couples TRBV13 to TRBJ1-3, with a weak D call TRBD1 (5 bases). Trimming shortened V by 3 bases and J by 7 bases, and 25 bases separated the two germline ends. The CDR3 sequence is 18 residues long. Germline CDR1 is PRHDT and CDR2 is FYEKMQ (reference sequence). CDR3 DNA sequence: TGTGCCAGCAGCTTCTCCCGGGGCCGGATTCTACTTTCCAACACCATATATTTT. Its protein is CASSFSRGRILLSNTIYF.

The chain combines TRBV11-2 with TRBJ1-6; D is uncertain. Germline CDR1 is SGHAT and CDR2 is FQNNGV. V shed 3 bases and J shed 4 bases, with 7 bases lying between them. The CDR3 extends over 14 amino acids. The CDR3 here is CASSLDVYNSPLHF. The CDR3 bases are TGTGCCAGCAGCTTGGACGTTTATAATTCACCCCTCCACTTT.

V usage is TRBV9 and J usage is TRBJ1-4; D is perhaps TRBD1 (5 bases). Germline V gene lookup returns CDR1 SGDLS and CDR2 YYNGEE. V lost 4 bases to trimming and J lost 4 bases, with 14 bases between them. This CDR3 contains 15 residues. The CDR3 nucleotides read TGTGCCAGCAGCCCCCTGGTGGGGGGTAATGAAAAACTGTTTTTT. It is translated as CASSPLVGGNEKLFF.

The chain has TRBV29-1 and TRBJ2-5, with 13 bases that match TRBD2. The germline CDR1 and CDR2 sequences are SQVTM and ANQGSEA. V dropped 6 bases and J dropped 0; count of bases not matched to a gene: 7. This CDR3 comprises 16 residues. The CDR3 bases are TGCAGCGTGGTTGGACTAGCGGGGGTGTACCAAGAGACCCAGTACTTC. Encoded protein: CSVVGLAGVYQETQYF.

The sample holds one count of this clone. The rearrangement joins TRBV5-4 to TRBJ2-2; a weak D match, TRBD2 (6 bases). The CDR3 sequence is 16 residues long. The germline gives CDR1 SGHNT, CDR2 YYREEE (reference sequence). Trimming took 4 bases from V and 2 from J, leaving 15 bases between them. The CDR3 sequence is CASSQATGSNTGELFF. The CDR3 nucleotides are TGTGCCAGCAGCCAAGCAACCGGGAGTAACACCGGGGAGCTGTTTTTT.

The CDR3 spells CASSLGGTGVHEQYF. The DNA for the CDR3 is TGTGCCAGCAGCTTAGGGGGTACAGGCGTACACGAGCAGTACTTC. This chain connects TRBV7-2 to TRBJ2-7; weak D call: TRBD1 (5 bases). Per the germline V gene, CDR1 is SGHTA and CDR2 is FQGNSA. The V gene lost 1 base and the J gene lost 5 bases, with 15 bases spanning the gap. The CDR3 totals 15 residues. The full variable domain, its missing parts supplied by reference TRBV7-2 and TRBJ2-7, is GAGVSQSPSNKVTEKGKDVELRCDPISGHTALYWYRQSLGQGLEFLIYFQGNSAPDKSGLPSDRFSAERTGGSVSTLTIQRTQQEDSAVYLCASSLGGTGVHEQYFGPGTRLTVT.

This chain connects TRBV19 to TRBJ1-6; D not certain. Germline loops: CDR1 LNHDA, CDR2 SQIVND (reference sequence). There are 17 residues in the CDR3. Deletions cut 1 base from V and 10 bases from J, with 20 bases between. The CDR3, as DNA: TGTGCCAGTAGTATAGGGGCAGTGGCGGGATTCAGCTCACCCCTCCACTTT. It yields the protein CASSIGAVAGFSSPLHF.

For the CDR3, the DNA is TGTGCCAGCAGCCGACAGGGGGTAGGGTACGAGCAGTACTTC. Translated: CASSRQGVGYEQYF. V usage is TRBV6-6 and J usage is TRBJ2-7, with TRBD1 identical over 9 bases. The CDR3 loop spans 14 amino acids. V lost 6 bases, J lost 4 bases, and 7 bases stayed unmatched. Germline loops: CDR1 MNHNY, CDR2 SVGAGI (reference sequence).

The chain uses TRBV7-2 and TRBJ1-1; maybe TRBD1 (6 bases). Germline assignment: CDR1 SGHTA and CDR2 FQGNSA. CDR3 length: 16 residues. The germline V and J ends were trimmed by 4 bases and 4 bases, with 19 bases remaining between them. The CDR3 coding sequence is TGTGCCAGCAGCTCGGGGGCCCGAGGGGGTGGCACTGAAGCTTTCTTT. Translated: CASSSGARGGGTEAFF.

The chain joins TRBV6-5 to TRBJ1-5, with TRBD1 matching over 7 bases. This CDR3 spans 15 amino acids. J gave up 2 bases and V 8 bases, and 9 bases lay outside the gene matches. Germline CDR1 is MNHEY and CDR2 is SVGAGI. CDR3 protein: CASRKGAGGNQPQHF. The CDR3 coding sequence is TGTGCCAGCCGCAAGGGGGCGGGGGGCAATCAGCCCCAGCATTTT.

CDR3 nucleotide sequence: TGTGCCAGCAGTGTTTTGGGGGGGAATCAGCCCCAGCATTTT. Its protein product is CASSVLGGNQPQHF. V gene TRBV2 combines with J gene TRBJ1-5; D may be TRBD1 (5 bases). The CDR3 extends over 14 amino acids. V lost 4 bases to trimming and J lost 4 bases, with 11 bases between them. The germline V gene has CDR1 SNHLY and CDR2 FYNNEI.

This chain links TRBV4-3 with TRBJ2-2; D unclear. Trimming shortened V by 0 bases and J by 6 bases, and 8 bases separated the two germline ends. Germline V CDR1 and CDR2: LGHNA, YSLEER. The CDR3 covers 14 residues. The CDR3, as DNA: TGCGCCAGCAGCCAAGAGGGTGCGGCCGGGGAGCTGTTTTTT. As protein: CASSQEGAAGELFF.

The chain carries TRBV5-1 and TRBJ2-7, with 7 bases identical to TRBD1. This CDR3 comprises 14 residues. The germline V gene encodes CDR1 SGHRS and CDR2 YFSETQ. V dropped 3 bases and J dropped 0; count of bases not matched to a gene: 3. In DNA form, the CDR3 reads TGCGCCAGCAGCTGGGGACAGAACTCCTACGAGCAGTACTTC. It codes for CASSWGQNSYEQYF.

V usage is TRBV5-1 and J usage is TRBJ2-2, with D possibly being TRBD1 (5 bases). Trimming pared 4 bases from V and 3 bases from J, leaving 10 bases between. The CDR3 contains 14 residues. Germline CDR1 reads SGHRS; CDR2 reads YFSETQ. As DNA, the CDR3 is TGCGCCAGCAGCCCGGACACCTACACCGGGGAGCTGTTTTTT. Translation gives CASSPDTYTGELFF.